Given below is one T cell receptor beta chain in context. As yet, its antigen is unknown. Clones were read by immunoSEQ multiplex PCR, and TCRdb kept only the in-frame ones, dropping some. Of about 350,000 clones listed, roughly 84% are singletons. Unmatched junction bases numbered 8, after V lost 2 bases and J lost 6 bases. This CDR3 spans 16 amino acids. Germline V gene data show CDR1 as KGHSH and CDR2 as LQKENI. The record originates from a study of Ad26.COV2.S vaccination and SARS-CoV-2 variants. The overall study: A COV1001 Ad26.COV2.S trial-arm participant provided the sample. Recipients of Ad26.COV2.S got it intramuscularly, once or twice 56 days apart.

Study findings and constraints: Placebo recipients had lower spike-specific TCR breadth than vaccine recipients. Placebo and vaccine recipients had non-spike TCR breadth that was similar.

Treatment: approximately 18 received Ad26.COV2.S at low or high dose, single or two shots; about 5 received placebo; per-sample allocation not given. It was on day 63 after the first vaccine or placebo injection that samples were taken. The sample consisted of peripheral blood, taken in a trial of Ad26.COV2.S vaccine versus placebo. This receptor was taken from a person aged 18-65 years who received the Ad26.COV2.S COVID-19 vaccine or a placebo. This chain uses TRBV18 with TRBJ2-3, with 10 nucleotides matching TRBD2. The CDR3 coding sequence is TGTGCCAGCTCACCAAATAGCGGGAGGTCTCTCGATACGCAGTATTTT. Encoded protein: CASSPNSGRSLDTQYF. The full variable domain, in which reference TRBV18 and TRBJ2-3 provide the parts outside the CDR3, is NAGVMQNPRHLVRRRGQEARLRCSPMKGHSHVYWYRQLPEEGLKFMVYLQKENIIDESGMPKERFSAEFPKEGPSILRIQQVVRGDSAAYFCASSPNSGRSLDTQYFGPGTRLTVL.